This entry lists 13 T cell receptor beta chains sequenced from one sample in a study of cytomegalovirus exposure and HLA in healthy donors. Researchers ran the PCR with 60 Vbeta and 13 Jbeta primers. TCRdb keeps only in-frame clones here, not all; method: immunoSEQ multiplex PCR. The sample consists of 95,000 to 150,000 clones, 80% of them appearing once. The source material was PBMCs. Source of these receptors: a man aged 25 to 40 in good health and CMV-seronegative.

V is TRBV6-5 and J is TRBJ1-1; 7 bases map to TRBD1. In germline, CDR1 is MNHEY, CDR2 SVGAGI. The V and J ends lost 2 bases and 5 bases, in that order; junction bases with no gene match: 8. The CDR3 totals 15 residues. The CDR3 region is CASSYALRGETEAFF. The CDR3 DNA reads TGTGCCAGCAGTTACGCACTCAGGGGGGAAACTGAAGCTTTCTTT.

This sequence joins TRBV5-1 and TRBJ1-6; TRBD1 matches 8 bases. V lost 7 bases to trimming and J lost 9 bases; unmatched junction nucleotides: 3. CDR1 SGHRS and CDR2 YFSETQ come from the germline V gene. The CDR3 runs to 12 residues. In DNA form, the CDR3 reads TGCGCCAGCGGCACAGGGGGTTCACCCCTCCACTTT. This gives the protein CASGTGGSPLHF.

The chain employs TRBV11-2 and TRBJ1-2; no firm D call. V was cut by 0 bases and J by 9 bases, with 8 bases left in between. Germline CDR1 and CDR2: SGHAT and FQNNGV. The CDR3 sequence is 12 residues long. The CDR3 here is CASSLDGGSYTF. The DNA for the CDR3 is TGTGCCAGCAGCTTAGATGGCGGAAGCTACACCTTC.

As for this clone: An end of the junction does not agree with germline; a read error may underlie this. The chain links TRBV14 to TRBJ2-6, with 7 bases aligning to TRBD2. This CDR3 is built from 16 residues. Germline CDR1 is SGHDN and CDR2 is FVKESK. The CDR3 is CASSQLAVEGANGLTF. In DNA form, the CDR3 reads TGTGCCAGCAGCCAACTAGCGGTGGAAGGGGCCAACGGCCTGACTTTC.

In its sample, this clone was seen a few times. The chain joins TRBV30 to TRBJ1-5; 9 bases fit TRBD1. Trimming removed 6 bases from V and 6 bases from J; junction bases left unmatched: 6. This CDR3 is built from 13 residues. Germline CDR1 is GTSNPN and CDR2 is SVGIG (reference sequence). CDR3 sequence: CACNRGPLQPQHF. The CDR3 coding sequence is TGTGCCTGTAACAGGGGGCCCCTTCAGCCCCAGCATTTT.

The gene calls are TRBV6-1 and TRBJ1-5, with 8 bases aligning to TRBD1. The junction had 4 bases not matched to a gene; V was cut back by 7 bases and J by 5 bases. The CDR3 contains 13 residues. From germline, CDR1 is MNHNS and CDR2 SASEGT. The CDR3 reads CASTYRGDQPQHF. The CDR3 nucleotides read TGTGCCAGCACCTACAGGGGGGATCAGCCCCAGCATTTT.

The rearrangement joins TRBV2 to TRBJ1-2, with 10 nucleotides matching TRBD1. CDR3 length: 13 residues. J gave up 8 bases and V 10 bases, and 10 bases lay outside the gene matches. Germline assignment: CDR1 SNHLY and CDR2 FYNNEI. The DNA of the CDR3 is TGTGCCACCGTTGACAGGGGGCGCTTGGGCTACACCTTC. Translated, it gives CATVDRGRLGYTF. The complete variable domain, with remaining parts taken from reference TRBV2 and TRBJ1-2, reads EPEVTQTPSHQVTQMGQEVILRCVPISNHLYFYWYRQILGQKVEFLVSFYNNEISEKSEIFDDQFSVERPDGSNFTLKIRSTKLEDSAMYFCATVDRGRLGYTFGSGTRLTVV.

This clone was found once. Written as DNA, the CDR3 is TGTGCCAGCAGTCTATCCGCCGGGGGGAAGGGCACTGAAGCTTTCTTT. This sequence encodes CASSLSAGGKGTEAFF. This chain joins TRBV28 and TRBJ1-1; D possibly corresponds to TRBD1 (5 bases). This CDR3 has 16 amino acids. Germline V gene lookup returns CDR1 MDHEN and CDR2 SYDVKM. V lost 5 bases, J lost 4 bases, and 20 bases lay in between.

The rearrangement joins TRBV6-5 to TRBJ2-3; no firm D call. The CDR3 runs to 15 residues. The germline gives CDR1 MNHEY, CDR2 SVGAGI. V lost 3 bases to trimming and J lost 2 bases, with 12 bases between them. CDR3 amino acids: CASSYGAGFTDTQYF. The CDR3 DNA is TGTGCCAGCAGTTATGGCGCAGGATTCACAGATACGCAGTATTTT.

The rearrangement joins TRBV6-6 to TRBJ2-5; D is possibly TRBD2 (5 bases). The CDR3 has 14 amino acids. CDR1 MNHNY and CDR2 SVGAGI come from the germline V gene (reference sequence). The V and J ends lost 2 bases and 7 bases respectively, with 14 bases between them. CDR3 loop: CASSYSTAAGTQYF. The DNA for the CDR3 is TGTGCCAGCAGTTACAGTACAGCGGCGGGGACCCAGTACTTC.

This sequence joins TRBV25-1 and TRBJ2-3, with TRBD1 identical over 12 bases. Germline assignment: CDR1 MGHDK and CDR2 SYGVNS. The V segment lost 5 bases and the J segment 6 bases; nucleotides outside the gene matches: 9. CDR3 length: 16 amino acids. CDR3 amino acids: CASSNGGQGALDTQYF. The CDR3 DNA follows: TGTGCCAGCAGTAACGGGGGACAGGGGGCACTGGATACGCAGTATTTT.

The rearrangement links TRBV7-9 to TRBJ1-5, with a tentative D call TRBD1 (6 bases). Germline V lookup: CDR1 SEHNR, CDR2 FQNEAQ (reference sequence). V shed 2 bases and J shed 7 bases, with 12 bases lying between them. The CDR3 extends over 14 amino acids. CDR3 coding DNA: TGTGCCAGCAGCTTAACCGGGACATTGCAGCCCCAGCATTTT. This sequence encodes CASSLTGTLQPQHF.

CDR3 DNA sequence: TGTGCCAGCAGCGGGACAGGCGGGCCCACCGGGGAGCTGTTTTTT. This codes for CASSGTGGPTGELFF. This chain links TRBV7-9 with TRBJ2-2; TRBD1 matches 8 bases. Per germline, CDR1 SEHNR and CDR2 FQNEAQ (reference sequence). There are 15 residues in the CDR3. Trimming removed 5 bases from V and 4 bases from J; junction bases left unmatched: 6. The full variable domain, its missing parts supplied by reference TRBV7-9 and TRBJ2-2, is DTGVSQNPRHKITKRGQNVTFRCDPISEHNRLYWYRQTLGQGPEFLTYFQNEAQLEKSRLLSDRFSAERPKGSFSTLEIQRTEQGDSAMYLCASSGTGGPTGELFFGEGSRLTVL.